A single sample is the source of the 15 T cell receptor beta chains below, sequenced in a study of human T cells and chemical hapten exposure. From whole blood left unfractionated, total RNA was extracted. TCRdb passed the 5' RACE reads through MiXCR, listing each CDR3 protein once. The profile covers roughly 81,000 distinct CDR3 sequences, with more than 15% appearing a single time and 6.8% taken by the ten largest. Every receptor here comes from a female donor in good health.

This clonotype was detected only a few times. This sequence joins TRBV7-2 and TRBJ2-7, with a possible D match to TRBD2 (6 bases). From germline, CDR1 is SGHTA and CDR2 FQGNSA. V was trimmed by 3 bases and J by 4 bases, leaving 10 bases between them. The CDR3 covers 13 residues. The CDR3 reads CASSFERAYEQYF. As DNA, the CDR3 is TGTGCCAGCAGCTTTGAGCGGGCATACGAGCAGTACTTC.

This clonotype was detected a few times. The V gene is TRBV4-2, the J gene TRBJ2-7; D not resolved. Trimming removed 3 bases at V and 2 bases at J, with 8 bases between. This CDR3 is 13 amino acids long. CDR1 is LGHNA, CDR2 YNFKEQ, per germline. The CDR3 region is CASSQGHTYEQYF. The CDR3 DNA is TGTGCCAGCAGCCAGGGTCATACCTACGAGCAGTACTTC.

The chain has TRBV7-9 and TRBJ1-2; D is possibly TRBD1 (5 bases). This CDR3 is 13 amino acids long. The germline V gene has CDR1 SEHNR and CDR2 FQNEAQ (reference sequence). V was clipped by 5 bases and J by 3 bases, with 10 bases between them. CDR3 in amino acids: CASSAGTYYGYTF. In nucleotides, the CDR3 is TGTGCCAGCAGCGCCGGGACCTACTATGGCTACACCTTC.

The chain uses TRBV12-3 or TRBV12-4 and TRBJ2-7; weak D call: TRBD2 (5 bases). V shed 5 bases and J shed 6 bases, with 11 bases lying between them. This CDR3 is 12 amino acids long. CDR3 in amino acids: CASSLHGGEQYF. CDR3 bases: TGTGCCAGCAGTCTCCATGGAGGCGAGCAGTACTTC.

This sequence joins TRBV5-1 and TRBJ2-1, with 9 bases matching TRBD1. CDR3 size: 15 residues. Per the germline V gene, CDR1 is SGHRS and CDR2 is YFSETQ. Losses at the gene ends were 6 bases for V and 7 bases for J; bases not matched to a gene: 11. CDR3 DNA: TGCGCCAGCACCCCGGGACAGGGTAGGGGGAATGAGCAGTTCTTC. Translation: CASTPGQGRGNEQFF.

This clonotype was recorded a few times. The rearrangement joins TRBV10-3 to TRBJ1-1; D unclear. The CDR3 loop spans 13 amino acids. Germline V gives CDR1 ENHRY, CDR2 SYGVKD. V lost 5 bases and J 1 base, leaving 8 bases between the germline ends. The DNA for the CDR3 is TGTGCCATCAGTTCCAAGGGGAACACTGAAGCTTTCTTT. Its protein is CAISSKGNTEAFF.

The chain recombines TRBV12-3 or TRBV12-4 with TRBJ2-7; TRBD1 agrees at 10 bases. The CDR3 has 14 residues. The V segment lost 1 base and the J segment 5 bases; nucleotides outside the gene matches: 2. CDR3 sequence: CASSLGTGGNEQYF. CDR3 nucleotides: TGTGCCAGCAGTTTAGGGACAGGGGGAAACGAGCAGTACTTC.

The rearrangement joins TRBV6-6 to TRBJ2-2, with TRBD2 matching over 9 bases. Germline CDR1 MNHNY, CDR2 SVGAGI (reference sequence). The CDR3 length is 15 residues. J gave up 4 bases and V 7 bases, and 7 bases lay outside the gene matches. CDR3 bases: TGTGCCAGCAAGCAGCTAGCGGGGAGCACCGGGGAGCTGTTTTTT. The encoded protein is CASKQLAGSTGELFF.

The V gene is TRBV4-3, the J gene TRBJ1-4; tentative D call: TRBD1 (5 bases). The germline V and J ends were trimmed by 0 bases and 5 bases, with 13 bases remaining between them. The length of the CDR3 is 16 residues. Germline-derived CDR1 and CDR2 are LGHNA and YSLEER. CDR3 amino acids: CASSQDRGRRNEKLFF. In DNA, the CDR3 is TGCGCCAGCAGCCAAGATCGGGGCAGACGGAATGAAAAACTGTTTTTT.

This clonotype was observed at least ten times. CDR3 in DNA: TGTGCCACCAGCAGAGACGGGGCGGCTATCTATGGCTACACCTTC. Protein sequence: CATSRDGAAIYGYTF. The chain carries TRBV15 and TRBJ1-2; D might be TRBD1 (5 bases). Trimming shortened V by 0 bases and J by 4 bases, and 12 bases separated the two germline ends. The germline V gene encodes CDR1 LNHNV and CDR2 YYDKDF (reference sequence). The CDR3 extends over 15 amino acids.

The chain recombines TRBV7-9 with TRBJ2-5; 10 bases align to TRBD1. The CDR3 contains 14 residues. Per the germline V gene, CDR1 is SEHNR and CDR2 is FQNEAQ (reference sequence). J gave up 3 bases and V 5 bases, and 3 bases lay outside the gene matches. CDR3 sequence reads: CASSPGTGEETQYF. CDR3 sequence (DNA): TGTGCCAGCAGCCCCGGGACAGGGGAAGAGACCCAGTACTTC.

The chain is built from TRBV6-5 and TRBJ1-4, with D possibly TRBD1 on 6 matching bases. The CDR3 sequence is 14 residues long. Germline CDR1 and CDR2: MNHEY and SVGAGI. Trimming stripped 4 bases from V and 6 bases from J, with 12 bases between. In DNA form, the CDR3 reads TGTGCCAGCAGTTTAGGGGGGGAGGATGAAAAACTGTTTTTT. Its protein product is CASSLGGEDEKLFF.

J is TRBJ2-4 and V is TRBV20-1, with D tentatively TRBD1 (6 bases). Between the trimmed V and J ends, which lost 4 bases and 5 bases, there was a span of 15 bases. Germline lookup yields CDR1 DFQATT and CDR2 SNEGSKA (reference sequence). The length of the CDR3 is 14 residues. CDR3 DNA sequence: TGCAGTGCTACTACCCCGGGACAACAAAACATTCAGTACTTC. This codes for CSATTPGQQNIQYF.

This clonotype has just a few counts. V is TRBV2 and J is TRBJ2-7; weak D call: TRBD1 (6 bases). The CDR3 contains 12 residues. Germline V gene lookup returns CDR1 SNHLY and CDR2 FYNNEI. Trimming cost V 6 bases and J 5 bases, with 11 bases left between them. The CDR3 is CASRSGVDEQYF. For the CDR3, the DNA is TGTGCCAGCAGGTCAGGGGTCGACGAGCAGTACTTC. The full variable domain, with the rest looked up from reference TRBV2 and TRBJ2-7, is EPEVTQTPSHQVTQMGQEVILRCVPISNHLYFYWYRQILGQKVEFLVSFYNNEISEKSEIFDDQFSVERPDGSNFTLKIRSTKLEDSAMYFCASRSGVDEQYFGPGTRLTVT.

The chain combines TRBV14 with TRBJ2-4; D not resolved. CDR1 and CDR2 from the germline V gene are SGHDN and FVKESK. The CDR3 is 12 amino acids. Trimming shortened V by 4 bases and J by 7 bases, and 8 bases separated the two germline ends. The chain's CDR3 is CASSPLGNIQYF. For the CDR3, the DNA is TGTGCCAGCAGCCCGTTAGGTAACATTCAGTACTTC. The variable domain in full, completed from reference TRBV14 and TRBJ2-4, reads EAGVTQFPSHSVIEKGQTVTLRCDPISGHDNLYWYRRVMGKEIKFLLHFVKESKQDESGMPNNRFLAERTGGTYSTLKVQPAELEDSGVYFCASSPLGNIQYFGAGTRLSVL.